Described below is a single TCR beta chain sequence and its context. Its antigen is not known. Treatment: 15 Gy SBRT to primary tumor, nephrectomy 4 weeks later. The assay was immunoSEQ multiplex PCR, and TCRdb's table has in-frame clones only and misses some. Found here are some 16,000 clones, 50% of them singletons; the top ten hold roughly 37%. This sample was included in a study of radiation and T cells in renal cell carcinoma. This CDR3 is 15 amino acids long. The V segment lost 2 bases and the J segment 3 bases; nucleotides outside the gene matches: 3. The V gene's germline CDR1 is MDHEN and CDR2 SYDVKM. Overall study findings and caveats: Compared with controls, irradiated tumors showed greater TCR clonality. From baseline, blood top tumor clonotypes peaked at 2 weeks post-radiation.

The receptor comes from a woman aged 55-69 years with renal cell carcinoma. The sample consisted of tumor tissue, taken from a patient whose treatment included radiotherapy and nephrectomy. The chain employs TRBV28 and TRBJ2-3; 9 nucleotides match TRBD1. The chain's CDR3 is CASSLLQGATDTQYF. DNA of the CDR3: TGTGCCAGCAGTTTACTACAGGGGGCAACAGATACGCAGTATTTT.